One sample yielded the 32 T cell receptor beta chains listed below, sequenced in a study of response to subunit inactivated influenza vaccine. Via MiXCR, TCRdb re-called the RT-PCR reads, giving one row per CDR3 protein. Counted here are 530,000 or so distinct CDR3 sequences, 25% occurring once; the ten biggest clones make up around 1.8%. Here the sequenced sample was CD4+ T cells sorted from PBMCs, taken roughly 5 days after vaccination. These receptors came from a middle-aged man who received an inactivated influenza vaccine.

This clonotype was observed a handful of times. The chain joins TRBV12-3 or TRBV12-4 to TRBJ1-5; D may be TRBD1 (5 bases). Between the trimmed V and J ends, which lost 6 bases and 7 bases, there was a span of 16 bases. The CDR3 has 14 amino acids. The CDR3 DNA sequence: TGTGCCAGCAGACCAGGGACGCCAGGGCAGCCCCAGCATTTT. Amino acid sequence: CASRPGTPGQPQHF.

The chain couples TRBV5-1 to TRBJ2-7; D possibly uses TRBD1 or TRBD2 (5 bases each). The CDR3 sequence is 16 residues long. Germline CDR1 reads SGHRS; CDR2 reads YFSETQ. Trimming left V 0 bases short and J 1 base short, with 14 bases between. The CDR3 region has the DNA TGCGCCAGCAGCTTGGCCGACAGCGGATTTTCCTACGAGCAGTACTTC. Translating it yields CASSLADSGFSYEQYF.

This clonotype was seen more than once but under ten times. V and J are TRBV11-2 and TRBJ2-1; TRBD2 might be the D (5 bases). Germline V gene lookup returns CDR1 SGHAT and CDR2 FQNNGV. Trimming shortened V by 3 bases and J by 9 bases, and 15 bases separated the two germline ends. The CDR3 is made up of 14 amino acids. CDR3 in DNA: TGTGCCAGCAGCTTTATAAAGGATGGGAGTGAGCAGTTCTTC. Protein: CASSFIKDGSEQFF.

The V and J genes are TRBV20-1 and TRBJ2-5; D unclear. The CDR3 sequence is 12 residues long. V dropped 6 bases and J dropped 0 bases, with 8 bases sitting between them. Germline V gene lookup returns CDR1 DFQATT and CDR2 SNEGSKA (reference sequence). Written as DNA, the CDR3 is TGCAGTGCGGAAAAGAACCAAGAGACCCAGTACTTC. Encoded protein: CSAEKNQETQYF.

This chain uses TRBV10-3 with TRBJ2-5, with 9 bases that match TRBD1. The CDR3 length is 13 residues. The germline V gene has CDR1 ENHRY and CDR2 SYGVKD. The V segment lost 11 bases and the J segment 3 bases; nucleotides outside the gene matches: 7. The CDR3 loop reads CASGQGWEETQYF. CDR3 nucleotides: TGTGCCTCGGGACAGGGTTGGGAAGAGACCCAGTACTTC.

This chain connects TRBV6-1 to TRBJ2-4; D is undetermined. The germline V and J ends were trimmed by 2 bases and 1 base, with 6 bases remaining between them. CDR1 is MNHNS, CDR2 SASEGT, per germline. The CDR3 totals 14 residues. The CDR3 protein is CASSEPLAKNIQYF. CDR3 DNA sequence: TGTGCCAGCAGTGAACCATTGGCCAAAAACATTCAGTACTTC.

This clonotype has only a few counts. This chain joins TRBV12-3 or TRBV12-4 and TRBJ1-1, with a tentative D call TRBD1 (5 bases). The V gene lost 5 bases and the J gene lost 11 bases, with 18 bases spanning the gap. The CDR3 length is 13 residues. The CDR3 coding sequence is TGTGCCAGCAGTAGGGTCGGACGAGGGGTGGCTTTCTTT. This gives the protein CASSRVGRGVAFF.

This chain joins TRBV7-2 and TRBJ2-1, with 9 nucleotides matching TRBD1. The CDR3 spans 15 residues. V shed 1 base, J shed 5 bases, and the junction held 3 bases outside the gene matches. The V gene's germline CDR1 is SGHTA and CDR2 FQGNSA. The CDR3 protein is CASSLVGQGNNEQFF. In DNA, the CDR3 is TGTGCCAGCAGCTTAGTGGGACAGGGCAACAATGAGCAGTTCTTC. The full variable domain, with the rest looked up from reference TRBV7-2 and TRBJ2-1, is GAGVSQSPSNKVTEKGKDVELRCDPISGHTALYWYRQSLGQGLEFLIYFQGNSAPDKSGLPSDRFSAERTGGSVSTLTIQRTQQEDSAVYLCASSLVGQGNNEQFFGPGTRLTVL.

The V and J genes are TRBV4-3 and TRBJ2-1; the D gene is possibly TRBD1 (6 bases). Germline V gene sequence: CDR1 LGHNA, CDR2 YSLEER. This CDR3 is built from 20 residues. V lost 0 bases and J 0 bases, leaving 21 bases between the germline ends. The DNA for the CDR3 is TGCGCCAGCAGCCAAGATGGGGGCAGGCTCTACCCGAGCTCCTACAATGAGCAGTTCTTC. Translation gives CASSQDGGRLYPSSYNEQFF.

The rearrangement joins TRBV6-6 to TRBJ1-4; weak D call: TRBD1 (6 bases). Germline assignment: CDR1 MNHNY and CDR2 SVGAGI (reference sequence). V was clipped by 6 bases and J by 13 bases, with 15 bases between them. The CDR3 length is 12 residues. CDR3 DNA sequence: TGTGCCAGCAGCCACCGAGACAGGCCACTGTTTTTT. It encodes CASSHRDRPLFF.

This chain connects TRBV29-1 to TRBJ1-1, with D possibly being TRBD1 (5 bases). CDR3 length: 14 amino acids. Trimming took off 0 bases at V and 1 base at J, with 9 bases between the two ends. CDR1 and CDR2 (germline): SQVTM, ANQGSEA. The CDR3 protein is CSVEEADKNTEAFF. The CDR3 DNA follows: TGCAGCGTTGAAGAAGCGGACAAGAACACTGAAGCTTTCTTT.

This clonotype turned up a few times. The CDR3 loop reads CASSGTGSFGANVLTF. The CDR3 DNA sequence: TGCGCCAGCAGCGGGACAGGGTCCTTTGGGGCCAACGTCCTGACTTTC. The rearrangement links TRBV5-1 to TRBJ2-6, with 9 bases identical to TRBD1. After removal of 4 bases from V and 3 bases from J, the junction contained 5 bases not matched to a gene. This CDR3 is 16 amino acids long. Germline V gene sequence: CDR1 SGHRS, CDR2 YFSETQ.

This clonotype showed up just a few times. The V gene is TRBV5-4, the J gene TRBJ2-5; 8 bases line up with TRBD1. Germline CDR1 is SGHNT and CDR2 is YYREEE (reference sequence). The CDR3 extends over 15 amino acids. The V and J ends lost 2 bases and 4 bases, in that order; junction bases with no gene match: 7. The CDR3 DNA follows: TGTGCCAGCAGCTTCCGGACAGGGATAGGAGAGACCCAGTACTTC. It codes for CASSFRTGIGETQYF.

The rearrangement links TRBV6-1 to TRBJ1-4, with D possibly being TRBD1 (6 bases). Trimming took 1 base from V and 8 from J, leaving 11 bases between them. Germline CDR1 reads MNHNS; CDR2 reads SASEGT. The CDR3 extends over 14 amino acids. The CDR3 nucleotides read TGTGCCAGCAGTGAAGGCAGGGGAAGAGAAAAACTGTTTTTT. Its protein is CASSEGRGREKLFF.

The table lists this clonotype with a few counts. J is TRBJ2-1 and V is TRBV11-2; 9 nucleotides line up with TRBD2. The CDR3 spans 15 residues. The V gene end was trimmed by 3 bases and the J gene end by 7 bases; junction bases not matched to a gene: 7. Germline CDR1 and CDR2: SGHAT and FQNNGV. The CDR3 DNA reads as TGTGCCAGCAGCTTCCCTGCGGGGGGGGGGAATGAGCAGTTCTTC. The encoded protein is CASSFPAGGGNEQFF. Full variable domain (outside the CDR3, taken from reference TRBV11-2 and TRBJ2-1): EAGVAQSPRYKIIEKRQSVAFWCNPISGHATLYWYQQILGQGPKLLIQFQNNGVVDDSQLPKDRFSAERLKGVDSTLKIQPAKLEDSAVYLCASSFPAGGGNEQFFGPGTRLTVL.

The chain couples TRBV12-3 or TRBV12-4 to TRBJ1-6; 8 nucleotides align to TRBD1. V shed 3 bases, J shed 6 bases, and the junction held 4 bases outside the gene matches. The CDR3 spans 15 residues. CDR3 DNA: TGTGCCAGCAGTTTCGGACAGGGTAGTAATTCACCCCTCCACTTT. The encoded protein is CASSFGQGSNSPLHF.

J is TRBJ2-1 and V is TRBV4-1, with TRBD2 matching over 8 bases. The J segment lost 0 bases and the V segment lost 0 bases, leaving 4 bases of the junction unmatched. The CDR3 has 17 residues. Germline lookup yields CDR1 MGHRA and CDR2 YSYEKL. The CDR3 nucleotides are TGCGCCAGCAGCCAAGATCGAGCGGGGGACTCCTACAATGAGCAGTTCTTC. Its translation: CASSQDRAGDSYNEQFF.

This chain uses TRBV10-2 with TRBJ2-6; 13 bases match TRBD2. The germline CDR1 and CDR2 sequences are WSHSY and SAAADI. This CDR3 comprises 19 residues. The junction had 6 bases not matched to a gene; V was cut back by 4 bases and J by 0 bases. DNA of the CDR3: TGCGCCAGCAGTGCGGGACTAGCGGGGCGGACCTCTGGGGCCAACGTCCTGACTTTC. Protein product: CASSAGLAGRTSGANVLTF.

This clonotype came up a few times. The chain uses TRBV12-3 or TRBV12-4 and TRBJ2-3; TRBD1 matches at 9 bases. V lost 5 bases to trimming and J lost 7 bases; unmatched junction nucleotides: 10. The CDR3 loop spans 15 amino acids. This chain's CDR3 is CASSMGGQGGYTQYF. DNA for the CDR3: TGTGCCAGCAGTATGGGGGGACAGGGAGGATATACGCAGTATTTT.

V and J are TRBV5-1 and TRBJ2-7; D is perhaps TRBD1 (6 bases). Trimming took 4 bases from V and 2 from J, leaving 10 bases between them. This CDR3 has 13 amino acids. Germline CDR1 reads SGHRS; CDR2 reads YFSETQ. CDR3 loop: CASSPDSTYEQYF. The DNA for the CDR3 is TGCGCCAGCAGCCCGGACAGTACCTACGAGCAGTACTTC.

The J gene is TRBJ2-1, the V gene TRBV20-1; TRBD2 agrees at 9 bases. V was clipped by 4 bases and J by 0 bases; unmatched bases: 4. Looked up from germline, CDR1 is DFQATT and CDR2 is SNEGSKA (reference sequence). The CDR3 is made up of 15 amino acids. The DNA for the CDR3 is TGCAGTGCTACTAGCGGGGTCAGCTCCTACAATGAGCAGTTCTTC. As protein: CSATSGVSSYNEQFF.

This clonotype has only one observation. The chain carries TRBV30 and TRBJ1-5; the D is unclear. The ends were cut back, 3 bases at V and 7 bases at J, with 13 bases in the middle. This CDR3 is built from 13 residues. Germline V gene data show CDR1 as GTSNPN and CDR2 as SVGIG (reference sequence). In DNA, the CDR3 is TGTGCCTGGAGCTTGTGGGAGGCACAGCCCCAGCATTTT. It yields the protein CAWSLWEAQPQHF.

This clonotype was picked up many times. The genes are TRBV20-1 and TRBJ2-3; D could derive from TRBD1 or TRBD2 (5 bases each). CDR1 is DFQATT, CDR2 SNEGSKA, per germline (reference sequence). Trimming stripped 0 bases from V and 8 bases from J, with 12 bases between. This CDR3 has 13 amino acids. The chain's CDR3 is CSARERGSPTQYF. CDR3 DNA: TGCAGTGCTAGAGAGAGGGGATCCCCTACGCAGTATTTT.

In its sample, this clonotype was seen a few times. The chain couples TRBV12-3 or TRBV12-4 to TRBJ2-2; 7 positions match TRBD1. V lost 4 bases to trimming and J lost 5 bases; unmatched junction nucleotides: 4. CDR3 size: 14 residues. CDR3 residues: CASSYRGFTGELFF. The CDR3 nucleotides are TGTGCCAGCAGTTACAGGGGTTTTACCGGGGAGCTGTTTTTT.

The chain is built from TRBV20-1 and TRBJ2-1, with 8 bases identical to TRBD1. Germline V gene lookup returns CDR1 DFQATT and CDR2 SNEGSKA (reference sequence). The trim removed 3 bases at V and 2 bases at J, leaving 6 bases unmatched. This CDR3 contains 15 residues. The CDR3, as DNA: TGCAGTGCTAGGGCAGGGGGCCTCCCCTACAATGAGCAGTTCTTC. This gives the protein CSARAGGLPYNEQFF.

A few counts support this clonotype. This rearrangement joins TRBV10-3 to TRBJ1-5; TRBD1 matches 7 bases. Trimming took 3 bases from V and 7 from J; bases not matched to a gene: 3. The length of the CDR3 is 13 residues. CDR1 and CDR2 (germline): ENHRY, SYGVKD. CDR3 protein: CAISDRGDQPQHF. The CDR3 nucleotides read TGTGCCATCAGTGACAGGGGGGACCAGCCCCAGCATTTT.

This rearrangement joins TRBV5-1 to TRBJ2-5; unclear D gene. Germline values: CDR1 SGHRS, CDR2 YFSETQ. The CDR3 covers 15 residues. V lost 2 bases and J lost 2, with 13 bases in between. The CDR3 nucleotides read TGCGCCAGCAGCTTTGGTGGGCCCAGACAAGAGACCCAGTACTTC. Translation gives CASSFGGPRQETQYF.

The V and J genes are TRBV24-1 and TRBJ2-1; no reliable D call. CDR3 length: 14 amino acids. Looked up from germline, CDR1 is KGHDR and CDR2 is SFDVKD. Trimming left V 5 bases short and J 3 bases short, with 10 bases between. As DNA, the CDR3 is TGTGCCACCAGTGCGAGCCAAATCTACAATGAGCAGTTCTTC. Translated: CATSASQIYNEQFF.

The CDR3 DNA reads TGTGCCAGCAGCTTAGGCAGGGGAGGAGGAGAGACCCAGTACTTC. It encodes CASSLGRGGGETQYF. The chain combines TRBV7-6 with TRBJ2-5, with D possibly being TRBD1 or TRBD2 (6 bases each). Germline values: CDR1 SGHVS, CDR2 FNYEAQ. The CDR3 loop spans 15 amino acids. With 1 base removed from V and 4 bases from J, the gap between germline ends came to 13 bases.

This chain joins TRBV12-3 or TRBV12-4 and TRBJ1-2; no firm D call. This CDR3 has 11 amino acids. With 4 bases removed from V and 7 bases from J, the gap between germline ends came to 7 bases. DNA for the CDR3: TGTGCCAGCAGTTCTTCTGCTGGCTACACCTTC. Protein sequence: CASSSSAGYTF.

This clonotype has just a few counts. The rearrangement uses TRBV7-2 and TRBJ1-6; 7 nucleotides match TRBD1. V shed 4 bases, J shed 6 bases, and the junction held 6 bases outside the gene matches. The CDR3 has 15 amino acids. Looked up from germline, CDR1 is SGHTA and CDR2 is FQGNSA. CDR3 loop: CASSSGAGGNSPLHF. The CDR3, as DNA: TGTGCCAGCAGCTCCGGGGCAGGGGGTAATTCACCCCTCCACTTT.

This clonotype was recorded once. The J gene is TRBJ2-5, the V gene TRBV20-1; 16 nucleotides match TRBD2. The CDR3 consists of 14 residues. The V and J ends lost 8 bases and 4 bases, in that order; junction bases with no gene match: 4. Germline-derived CDR1 and CDR2 are DFQATT and SNEGSKA (reference sequence). This CDR3 reads CSPGTSGRGETQYF. CDR3 nucleotides: TGCAGTCCAGGGACTAGCGGGAGGGGAGAGACCCAGTACTTC.